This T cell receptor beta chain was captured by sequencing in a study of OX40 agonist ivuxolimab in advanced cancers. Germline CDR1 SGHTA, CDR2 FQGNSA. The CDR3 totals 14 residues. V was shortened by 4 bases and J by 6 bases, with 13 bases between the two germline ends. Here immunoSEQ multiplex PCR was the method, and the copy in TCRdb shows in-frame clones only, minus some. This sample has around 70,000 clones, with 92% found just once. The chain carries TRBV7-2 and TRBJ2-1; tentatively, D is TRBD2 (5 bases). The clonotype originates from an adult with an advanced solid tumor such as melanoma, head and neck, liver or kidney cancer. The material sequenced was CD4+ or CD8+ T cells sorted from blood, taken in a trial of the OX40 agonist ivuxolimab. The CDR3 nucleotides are TGTGCCAGCAGCTATAGCGCCCTGGGCAATGAGCAGTTCTTC. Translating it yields CASSYSALGNEQFF.